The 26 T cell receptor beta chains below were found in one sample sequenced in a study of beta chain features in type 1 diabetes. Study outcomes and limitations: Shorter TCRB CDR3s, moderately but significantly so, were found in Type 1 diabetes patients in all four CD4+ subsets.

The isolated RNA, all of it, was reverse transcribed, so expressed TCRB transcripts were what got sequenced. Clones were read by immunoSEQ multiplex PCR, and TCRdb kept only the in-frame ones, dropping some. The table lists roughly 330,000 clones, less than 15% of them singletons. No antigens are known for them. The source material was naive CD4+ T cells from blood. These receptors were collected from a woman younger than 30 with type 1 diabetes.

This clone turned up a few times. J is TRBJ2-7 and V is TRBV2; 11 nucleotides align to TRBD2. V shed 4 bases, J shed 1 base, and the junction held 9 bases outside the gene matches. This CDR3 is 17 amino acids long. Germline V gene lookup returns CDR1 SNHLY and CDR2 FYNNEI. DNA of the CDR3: TGTGCCAGCAGTGTGCCTAGCGGGAGGATAACGTCCTACGAGCAGTACTTC. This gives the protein CASSVPSGRITSYEQYF.

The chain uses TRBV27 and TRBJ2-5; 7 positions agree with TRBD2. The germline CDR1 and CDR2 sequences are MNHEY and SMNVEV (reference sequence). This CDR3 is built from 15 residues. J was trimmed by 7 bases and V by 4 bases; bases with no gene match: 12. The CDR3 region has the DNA TGTGCCAGCAGTTCCGTACGGGGGGTCGGCGCGACCCAGTACTTC. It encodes CASSSVRGVGATQYF.

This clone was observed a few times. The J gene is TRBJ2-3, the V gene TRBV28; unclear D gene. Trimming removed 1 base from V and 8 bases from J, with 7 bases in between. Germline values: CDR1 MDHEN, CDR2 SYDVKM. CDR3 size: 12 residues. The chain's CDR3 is CASSLSQFTQYF. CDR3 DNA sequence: TGTGCCAGCAGTTTATCCCAGTTTACGCAGTATTTT.

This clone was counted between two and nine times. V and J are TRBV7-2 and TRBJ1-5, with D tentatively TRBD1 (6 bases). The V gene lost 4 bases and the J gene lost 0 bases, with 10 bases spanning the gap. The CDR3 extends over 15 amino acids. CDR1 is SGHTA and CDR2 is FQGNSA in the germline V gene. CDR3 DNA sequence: TGTGCCAGCAGCTCCACAGGGTATAGCAATCAGCCCCAGCATTTT. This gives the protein CASSSTGYSNQPQHF.

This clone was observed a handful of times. The CDR3 DNA reads as TGTGCCTGGGGAAGCGGACTTTTAAACACAGATACGCAGTATTTT. Residues: CAWGSGLLNTDTQYF. The chain joins TRBV30 to TRBJ2-3; D possibly corresponds to TRBD2 (5 bases). The germline V and J ends were trimmed by 5 bases and 2 bases, with 17 bases remaining between them. CDR1 GTSNPN and CDR2 SVGIG come from the germline V gene (reference sequence). CDR3 length: 15 residues.

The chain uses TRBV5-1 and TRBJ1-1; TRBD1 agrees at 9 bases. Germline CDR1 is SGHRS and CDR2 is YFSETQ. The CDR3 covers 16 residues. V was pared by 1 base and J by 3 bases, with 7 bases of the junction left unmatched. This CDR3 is CASSLTPRTGDTEAFF. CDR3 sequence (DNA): TGCGCCAGCAGCTTGACCCCCCGGACAGGGGACACTGAAGCTTTCTTT. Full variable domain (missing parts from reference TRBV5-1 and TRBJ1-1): KAGVTQTPRYLIKTRGQQVTLSCSPISGHRSVSWYQQTPGQGLQFLFEYFSETQRNKGNFPGRFSGRQFSNSRSEMNVSTLELGDSALYLCASSLTPRTGDTEAFFGQGTRLTVV.

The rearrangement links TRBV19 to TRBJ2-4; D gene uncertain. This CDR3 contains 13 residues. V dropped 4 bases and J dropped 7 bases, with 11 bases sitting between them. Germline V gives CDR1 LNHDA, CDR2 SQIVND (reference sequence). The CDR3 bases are TGTGCCAGTAGTAGGCTAGATGGGAACATTCAGTACTTC. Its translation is CASSRLDGNIQYF.

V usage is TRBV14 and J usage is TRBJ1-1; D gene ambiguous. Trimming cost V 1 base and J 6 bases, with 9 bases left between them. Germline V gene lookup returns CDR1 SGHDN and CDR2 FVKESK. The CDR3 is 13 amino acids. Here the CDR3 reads CASSQVLGAEAFF. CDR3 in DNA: TGTGCCAGCAGCCAAGTCCTGGGAGCTGAAGCTTTCTTT.

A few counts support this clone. The CDR3 loop is CASSPTSGLTDTQYF. The CDR3 DNA is TGTGCCAGCAGCCCGACTAGCGGGCTCACAGATACGCAGTATTTT. This chain uses TRBV4-2 with TRBJ2-3; TRBD2 matches 10 bases. The V segment lost 4 bases and the J segment 2 bases; nucleotides outside the gene matches: 3. The CDR3 has 15 residues. Germline V CDR1 and CDR2: LGHNA, YNFKEQ.

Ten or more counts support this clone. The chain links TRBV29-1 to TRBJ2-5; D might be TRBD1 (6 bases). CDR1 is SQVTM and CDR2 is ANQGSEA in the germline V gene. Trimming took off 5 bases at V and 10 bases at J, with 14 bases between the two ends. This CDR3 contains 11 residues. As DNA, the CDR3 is TGCAGCGTTCGGGACAATGAGGGCCAGTACTTC. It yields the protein CSVRDNEGQYF.

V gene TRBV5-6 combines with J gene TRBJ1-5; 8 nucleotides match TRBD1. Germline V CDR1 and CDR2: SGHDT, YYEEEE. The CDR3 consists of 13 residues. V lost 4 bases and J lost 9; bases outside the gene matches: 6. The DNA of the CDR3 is TGTGCCAGCAGCCTGCAGGGGGCTCTGCCCCAGCATTTT. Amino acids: CASSLQGALPQHF. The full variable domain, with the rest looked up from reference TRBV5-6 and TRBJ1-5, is DAGVTQSPTHLIKTRGQQVTLRCSPKSGHDTVSWYQQALGQGPQFIFQYYEEEERQRGNFPDRFSGHQFPNYSSELNVNALLLGDSALYLCASSLQGALPQHFGDGTRLSIL.

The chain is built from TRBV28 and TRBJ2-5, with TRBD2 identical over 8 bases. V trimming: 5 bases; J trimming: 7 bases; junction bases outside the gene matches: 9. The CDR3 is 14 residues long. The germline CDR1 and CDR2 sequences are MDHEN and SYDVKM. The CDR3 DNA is TGTGCCAGCAGTCCAGCGGGGGAGGGGGGGACCCAGTACTTC. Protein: CASSPAGEGGTQYF.

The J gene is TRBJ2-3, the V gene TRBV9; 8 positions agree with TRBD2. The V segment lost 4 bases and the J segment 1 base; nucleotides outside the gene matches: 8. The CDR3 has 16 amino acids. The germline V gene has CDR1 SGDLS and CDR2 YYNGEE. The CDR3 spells CASSPRGAGGTDTQYF. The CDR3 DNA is TGTGCCAGCAGCCCTCGCGGAGCGGGAGGCACAGATACGCAGTATTTT.

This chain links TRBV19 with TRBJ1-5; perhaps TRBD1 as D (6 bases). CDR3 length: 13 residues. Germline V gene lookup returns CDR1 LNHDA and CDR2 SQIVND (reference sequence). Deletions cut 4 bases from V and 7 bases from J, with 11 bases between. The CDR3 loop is CASSRGREQPQHF. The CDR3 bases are TGTGCCAGTAGTAGGGGGCGCGAACAGCCCCAGCATTTT.

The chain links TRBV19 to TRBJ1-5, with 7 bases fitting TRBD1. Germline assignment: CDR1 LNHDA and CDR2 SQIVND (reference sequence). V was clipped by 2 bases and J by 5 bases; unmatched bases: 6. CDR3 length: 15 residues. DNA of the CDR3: TGTGCCAGTAGTATAAGCAGGGGGAGAGATCAGCCCCAGCATTTT. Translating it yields CASSISRGRDQPQHF.

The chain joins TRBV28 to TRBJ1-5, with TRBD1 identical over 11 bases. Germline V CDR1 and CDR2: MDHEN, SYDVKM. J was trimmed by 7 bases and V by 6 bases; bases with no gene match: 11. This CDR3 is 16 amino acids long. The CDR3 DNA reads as TGTGCCAGCAGCCCAGCGGAGGGACAGGGGGGACAGCCCCAGCATTTT. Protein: CASSPAEGQGGQPQHF. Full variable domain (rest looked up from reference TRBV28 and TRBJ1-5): DVKVTQSSRYLVKRTGEKVFLECVQDMDHENMFWYRQDPGLGLRLIYFSYDVKMKEKGDIPEGYSVSREKKERFSLILESASTNQTSMYLCASSPAEGQGGQPQHFGDGTRLSIL.

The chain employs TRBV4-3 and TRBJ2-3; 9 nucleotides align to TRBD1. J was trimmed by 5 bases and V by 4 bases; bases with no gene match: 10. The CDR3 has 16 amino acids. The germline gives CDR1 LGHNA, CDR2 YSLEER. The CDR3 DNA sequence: TGCGCCAGCAGCCTCCGGACAGGGGATACGGGAGATACGCAGTATTTT. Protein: CASSLRTGDTGDTQYF.

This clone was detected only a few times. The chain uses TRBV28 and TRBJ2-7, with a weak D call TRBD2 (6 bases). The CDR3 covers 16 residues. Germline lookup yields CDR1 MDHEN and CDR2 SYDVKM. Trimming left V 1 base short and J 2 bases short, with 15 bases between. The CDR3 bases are TGTGCCAGCAGTTTATTCGGGGCGGGACCGCCCTACGAGCAGTACGTC. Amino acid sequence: CASSLFGAGPPYEQYV.

CDR3 nucleotides: TGTGCCAGCTCACCAATCACCGTGACAGCTCATGGGAGGACTGAAGCTTTCTTT. It specifies CASSPITVTAHGRTEAFF. The chain has TRBV18 and TRBJ1-1, with D possibly being TRBD1 (5 bases). Germline CDR1 is KGHSH and CDR2 is LQKENI. The CDR3 extends over 18 amino acids. V was shortened by 2 bases and J by 5 bases, with 24 bases between the two germline ends. The whole variable domain, filled in from reference TRBV18 and TRBJ1-1, reads NAGVMQNPRHLVRRRGQEARLRCSPMKGHSHVYWYRQLPEEGLKFMVYLQKENIIDESGMPKERFSAEFPKEGPSILRIQQVVRGDSAAYFCASSPITVTAHGRTEAFFGQGTRLTVV.

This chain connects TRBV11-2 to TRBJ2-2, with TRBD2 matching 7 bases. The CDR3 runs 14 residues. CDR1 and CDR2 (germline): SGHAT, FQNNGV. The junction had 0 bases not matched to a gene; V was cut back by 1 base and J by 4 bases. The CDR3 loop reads CASSLGGGTGELFF. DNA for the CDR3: TGTGCCAGCAGCTTAGGCGGGGGCACCGGGGAGCTGTTTTTT.

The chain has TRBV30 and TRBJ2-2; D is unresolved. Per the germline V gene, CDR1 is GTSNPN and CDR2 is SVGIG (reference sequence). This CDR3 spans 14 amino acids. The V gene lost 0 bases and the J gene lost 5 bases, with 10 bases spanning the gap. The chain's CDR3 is CAWSVQLSTGELFF. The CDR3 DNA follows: TGTGCCTGGAGTGTACAGTTGAGTACCGGGGAGCTGTTTTTT.

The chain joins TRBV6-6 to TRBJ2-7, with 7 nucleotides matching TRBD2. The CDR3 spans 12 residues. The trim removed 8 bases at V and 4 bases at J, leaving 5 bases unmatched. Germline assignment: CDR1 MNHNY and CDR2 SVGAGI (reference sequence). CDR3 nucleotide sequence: TGTGCCAGCGGGGGGGAGGTTTACGAGCAGTACGTC. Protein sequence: CASGGEVYEQYV.

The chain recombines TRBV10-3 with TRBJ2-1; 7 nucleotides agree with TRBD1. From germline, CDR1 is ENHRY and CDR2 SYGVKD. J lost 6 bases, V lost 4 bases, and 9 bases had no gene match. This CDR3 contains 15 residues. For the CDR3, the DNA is TGTGCCATCAGTGGACCGGGACAGACCTCCAATGAGCAGTTCTTC. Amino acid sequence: CAISGPGQTSNEQFF.

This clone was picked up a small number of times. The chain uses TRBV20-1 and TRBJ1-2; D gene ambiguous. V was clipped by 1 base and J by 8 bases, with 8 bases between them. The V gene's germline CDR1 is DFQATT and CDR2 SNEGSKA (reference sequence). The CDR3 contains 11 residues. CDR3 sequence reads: CSARAGSGYTF. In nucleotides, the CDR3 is TGCAGTGCTAGAGCTGGGAGCGGCTACACCTTC.

The CDR3 DNA reads as TGTGCCAGCAGCCAAGAAGGTCGGGGGAATGAAAAACTGTTTTTT. Translating gives CASSQEGRGNEKLFF. The gene calls are TRBV14 and TRBJ1-4, with D possibly matching TRBD1 (5 bases). V lost 0 bases to trimming and J lost 5 bases, with 10 bases between them. This CDR3 comprises 15 residues. Germline values: CDR1 SGHDN, CDR2 FVKESK.

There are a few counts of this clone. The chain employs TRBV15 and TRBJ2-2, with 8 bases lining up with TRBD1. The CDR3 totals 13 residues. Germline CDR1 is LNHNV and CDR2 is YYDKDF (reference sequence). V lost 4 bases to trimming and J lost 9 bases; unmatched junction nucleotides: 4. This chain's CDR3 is CATSTAGGRELFF. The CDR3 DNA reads TGTGCCACCAGCACCGCAGGGGGCCGGGAGCTGTTTTTT.